This TCR beta chain was sequenced in a study of blood T cell repertoires in COVID-19. Turning to the study itself: The cDNA or gDNA used as material had been derived from T cells, B-cell-depleted T cells, or PBMCs.

Original methodology: From reference gene primer amplification, estimates of nucleated cell counts were derived. The table came from immunoSEQ multiplex PCR; TCRdb's copy has only in-frame clones and leaves some out. From that table come the V and J calls and clone size; the DNA was used to work out D and trimming. The profile shows 250,000 to 350,000 clones, approximately 90% of them singletons. The TCR comes from a woman aged 45-59 years with COVID-19, enrolled during active disease. What was sequenced was peripheral blood.

DNA for the CDR3: TGTGCCAGCAGCCCTAAAAGCTCTGGGGCCAACGTCCTGACTTTC. This sequence encodes CASSPKSSGANVLTF. V and J are TRBV11-2 and TRBJ2-6, with unresolved D. Germline-derived CDR1 and CDR2 are SGHAT and FQNNGV. This CDR3 is 15 amino acids long. The germline V and J ends were trimmed by 5 bases and 0 bases, with 8 bases remaining between them.